Shown below are 16 T cell receptor beta chains from a single sample sequenced in a study of cytomegalovirus exposure and HLA in healthy donors. The PCR used 60 Vbeta and 13 Jbeta primers. This table comes from immunoSEQ multiplex PCR, and its TCRdb copy is limited to in-frame clones, with some not included. The data contain tens of thousands of clones, less than 75% of them singletons. Sequenced sample: PBMCs. Every receptor here comes from a woman between 50 and 59 years old in good health and CMV-seropositive.

The rearrangement joins TRBV27 to TRBJ2-5, with D tentatively TRBD2 (6 bases). The CDR3 covers 14 residues. CDR1 and CDR2 (germline): MNHEY, SMNVEV (reference sequence). Trimming left V 5 bases short and J 7 bases short, with 17 bases between. The CDR3 reads CASSQGLALGTQYF. In DNA form, the CDR3 reads TGTGCCAGCAGTCAGGGACTGGCGTTAGGGACCCAGTACTTC.

Regarding this clone: Distinct nucleotide sequences in the sample also encode this CDR3. The chain is built from TRBV7-2 and TRBJ2-7, with 9 bases fitting TRBD1. Looked up from germline, CDR1 is SGHTA and CDR2 is FQGNSA. The trim removed 5 bases at V and 1 base at J, leaving 3 bases unmatched. The CDR3 contains 14 residues. The CDR3 DNA reads TGTGCCAGCAGCCGGGACAGGGCGTCCTACGAGCAGTACTTC. Translation gives CASSRDRASYEQYF.

The rearrangement uses TRBV6-1 and TRBJ1-2, with D maybe TRBD1 (6 bases). This CDR3 region has 17 residues. The V end lost 4 bases, the J end lost 0 bases, and 18 bases lay between the germline ends. Per the germline V gene, CDR1 is MNHNS and CDR2 is SASEGT. CDR3 protein: CASSVPGQMLANYGYTF. Written as DNA, the CDR3 is TGTGCCAGCAGTGTACCTGGACAGATGCTAGCTAACTATGGCTACACCTTC.

There are a few counts of this clone. Germline is not matched at one junction end, which may reflect a read error. The gene calls are TRBV14 and TRBJ2-1; TRBD2 matches at 10 bases. Germline V gene sequence: CDR1 SGHDN, CDR2 FVKESK. CDR3 size: 13 residues. The CDR3 region has the DNA TGTGCCAGCAGCCAAGGCTCCGGACTAGCGGCTATCTTC. Translated: CASSQGSGLAAIF. Full variable domain (remainder filled in from reference TRBV14 and TRBJ2-1): EAGVTQFPSHSVIEKGQTVTLRCDPISGHDNLYWYRRVMGKEIKFLLHFVKESKQDESGMPNNRFLAERTGGTYSTLKVQPAELEDSGVYFCASSQGSGLAAIFGPGTRLTVL.

The gene calls are TRBV5-1 and TRBJ2-7, with TRBD2 as a possible D gene (6 bases). The V gene's germline CDR1 is SGHRS and CDR2 YFSETQ. The CDR3 consists of 14 residues. Trimming left V 5 bases short and J 0 bases short, with 12 bases between. The CDR3 reads CASRDGSTSYEQYF. CDR3 bases: TGCGCCAGCAGGGACGGGAGCACCTCCTACGAGCAGTACTTC.

V is TRBV6-1 and J is TRBJ2-5; D possibly corresponds to TRBD1 (7 bases). CDR1 MNHNS and CDR2 SASEGT come from the germline V gene. The CDR3 contains 16 residues. V lost 2 bases to trimming and J lost 4 bases, with 17 bases between them. The chain's CDR3 is CASSEFGNRGGETQYF. CDR3 nucleotide sequence: TGTGCCAGCAGTGAATTCGGTAACAGGGGAGGAGAGACCCAGTACTTC.

This clone was detected only a few times. The chain carries TRBV5-1 and TRBJ1-3; no clear D. Germline values: CDR1 SGHRS, CDR2 YFSETQ. Trimming cost V 3 bases and J 0 bases, with 10 bases left between them. This CDR3 has 15 amino acids. The CDR3 DNA reads as TGCGCCAGCAGCTACGGACTGCTCTCTGGAAACACCATATATTTT. Translation gives CASSYGLLSGNTIYF. The full variable domain, rest sourced from reference TRBV5-1 and TRBJ1-3, is KAGVTQTPRYLIKTRGQQVTLSCSPISGHRSVSWYQQTPGQGLQFLFEYFSETQRNKGNFPGRFSGRQFSNSRSEMNVSTLELGDSALYLCASSYGLLSGNTIYFGEGSWLTVV.

This clone has just a few counts. This sequence joins TRBV15 and TRBJ2-3, with TRBD2 matching 8 bases. CDR3 size: 16 residues. J gave up 5 bases and V 1 base, and 8 bases lay outside the gene matches. Germline CDR1 and CDR2: LNHNV and YYDKDF (reference sequence). The CDR3 DNA reads as TGTGCCACCAGCAGAGGGGGATCGGGAGGGCGAGATACGCAGTATTTT. Translating it yields CATSRGGSGGRDTQYF.

In its sample, this clone was seen a few times. The chain carries TRBV4-3 and TRBJ2-7, with a weak D call TRBD2 (5 bases). The germline CDR1 and CDR2 sequences are LGHNA and YSLEER. The CDR3 covers 15 residues. Trimming took 3 bases from V and 5 from J, leaving 17 bases between them. The CDR3 here is CASSQGDPGPDEQYF. Written as DNA, the CDR3 is TGCGCCAGCAGCCAGGGAGACCCGGGTCCAGACGAGCAGTACTTC.

V and J are TRBV18 and TRBJ2-5; tentatively, D is TRBD2 (6 bases). Germline V gene lookup returns CDR1 KGHSH and CDR2 LQKENI. V was trimmed by 3 bases and J by 1 base, leaving 9 bases between them. The CDR3 extends over 14 amino acids. The CDR3 DNA reads as TGTGCCAGCTCACCGGGGGAGGTCCAAGAGACCCAGTACTTC. It yields the protein CASSPGEVQETQYF.

This chain uses TRBV7-2 with TRBJ1-5; no clear D. Germline lookup yields CDR1 SGHTA and CDR2 FQGNSA. Trimming left V 3 bases short and J 2 bases short, with 5 bases between. The CDR3 covers 13 residues. CDR3 amino acids: CASSFPGNQPQHF. CDR3 sequence (DNA): TGTGCCAGCAGCTTTCCGGGCAATCAGCCCCAGCATTTT.

The genes are TRBV7-9 and TRBJ1-1; tentative D call: TRBD1 (5 bases). V was trimmed by 3 bases and J by 0 bases, leaving 11 bases between them. Germline V gene data show CDR1 as SEHNR and CDR2 as FQNEAQ (reference sequence). The CDR3 spans 15 residues. CDR3 loop: CASSFGNRMNTEAFF. The CDR3 nucleotides are TGTGCCAGCAGCTTCGGAAACAGGATGAACACTGAAGCTTTCTTT.

This chain uses TRBV9 with TRBJ2-3; 9 bases agree with TRBD2. Per germline, CDR1 SGDLS and CDR2 YYNGEE. V shed 4 bases, J shed 2 bases, and the junction held 8 bases outside the gene matches. The CDR3 is 16 amino acids. The CDR3 coding sequence is TGTGCCAGCAGCACCCACGCGGGGGGGATCACAGATACGCAGTATTTT. It specifies CASSTHAGGITDTQYF.

The V and J genes are TRBV27 and TRBJ2-1; D gene unclear. V was shortened by 5 bases and J by 4 bases, with 15 bases between the two germline ends. CDR1 is MNHEY and CDR2 is SMNVEV in the germline V gene (reference sequence). CDR3 size: 15 residues. The CDR3 coding sequence is TGTGCCAGCAGTGATAGCCTTCCGATTTACAATGAGCAGTTCTTC. This encodes CASSDSLPIYNEQFF.

The chain carries TRBV29-1 and TRBJ1-1, with a weak D call TRBD1 (6 bases). Trimming removed 8 bases at V and 6 bases at J, with 16 bases between. This CDR3 is 12 amino acids long. Germline assignment: CDR1 SQVTM and CDR2 ANQGSEA. The CDR3 sequence is CSWSDRRSEAFF. CDR3 in DNA: TGCAGCTGGTCGGACAGAAGATCTGAAGCTTTCTTT.

The J gene is TRBJ1-2, the V gene TRBV7-2, with 8 positions matching TRBD1. V dropped 0 bases and J dropped 4; count of bases not matched to a gene: 7. Per the germline V gene, CDR1 is SGHTA and CDR2 is FQGNSA. The CDR3 extends over 16 amino acids. The CDR3 is CASSLARTGGPYGYTF. The CDR3 nucleotides read TGTGCCAGCAGCTTAGCGCGTACAGGGGGGCCCTATGGCTACACCTTC. Based on the CDR3 plus reference TRBV7-2 and TRBJ1-2, the full variable domain is GAGVSQSPSNKVTEKGKDVELRCDPISGHTALYWYRQSLGQGLEFLIYFQGNSAPDKSGLPSDRFSAERTGGSVSTLTIQRTQQEDSAVYLCASSLARTGGPYGYTFGSGTRLTVV.